This T cell receptor beta chain was observed in a study of blood T cell repertoires in COVID-19 (dated by TCRdb to the early 2020s). The study in broad terms: Samples from collaborators originated in the United States, Italy and Spain and spanned both the acute and convalescent phases of COVID-19. The repertoires were released in a freely available public database meant as a resource for research on the immune response to SARS-CoV-2. The samples were drawn from the first 160 participants of the ongoing ImmuneRACE study and from 950 to 1,500 subjects provided by 6 global collaborators. The material from the prospective study consisted of cDNA or gDNA derived from T cells, B-cell-depleted T cells, or PBMCs. Where available, HLA class I and class II types were taken from metadata supplied by the sample provider and were not determined by assay-based typing. Deeply sampled blood TCRbeta repertoires from subjects exposed to, actively infected with, or recovered from COVID-19 were included in the dataset. The sample metadata nearly always contained a de-identified subject ID, COVID-19 status, age in years and sex.

Whole blood was collected in K2EDTA tubes by collaborating institutions according to the institutions' own protocols. Collaborator samples were shipped for TCRbeta analysis as frozen whole blood, isolated PBMCs, or DNA extracted from either sample type. The immunoSEQ Assay, a bias-controlled multiplex PCR, was used to amplify TCRbeta CDR3 regions from genomic DNA. Concerning the study's data processing: The number of nucleated cells in each sample was estimated by amplification of reference gene primers within the assay. To quantify the absolute abundance of each unique TCRbeta CDR3 rearrangement, sequence reads were collapsed and filtered. For each sample, productive Simpson clonality was calculated by taking the square root of Simpson's diversity index across productive rearrangements. The clones in this table, taken by TCRdb from immuneACCESS, are in-frame only. Not every clone is retained; where verified, under half of the shortfall comes from an unresolved V gene, and the cause of the rest is unknown. Clone size and the V and J calls come from that table; the DNA yielded D and trimming. Recorded for this sample are about 44,000 clones; roughly 73% of them occurred a single time. The ten biggest clones cover roughly two thirds of the sample.

In regard to this clone: Its antigen is not yet known. No clone much larger than this one lies a single base away; base qualities are absent.

Points the paper makes about the study in general: The amount of clinical and demographic metadata varied by source and participant and was provided uncurated.

For this chain, trimming is 1 base at the V end and 7 bases at the J end, and the number of junction bases without a gene match is 3. CDR1 and CDR2 (SQVTM, ANQGSEA) derive from the germline V gene. Its CDR3 holds 14 amino acids, cysteine through phenylalanine. Kept here is only the CDR3 DNA, which spans 42 bases and is read in frame from base 1. The sequence was obtained from a man older than 75 with acute or convalescent COVID-19. The sample was peripheral blood. The sequence joins TRBV29-1 to TRBJ2-2, with 10 bases matching TRBD1. The CDR3 protein is CSVEGDRGLGELFF. The DNA sequence follows: TGCAGCGTTGAAGGCGACAGGGGGCTCGGGGAGCTGTTTTTT.